This T cell receptor beta chain stems from a study of long-term antiretroviral therapy in people with HIV. Turning to this clone: Its antigen is not known.

This CDR3 is 14 amino acids long. Germline V gene sequence: CDR1 SGHRS, CDR2 YFSETQ. The trim removed 2 bases at V and 2 bases at J, leaving 4 bases unmatched. Findings and limits, study-wide: Once patients were on ART, diversity went higher but still fell short of transplant donor controls. Information pertaining to ART adherence, viral resistance or therapeutic modifications was not obtained. Repertoires from HIV showed CDR3 length ranges narrower than those of controls.

Survey-level immunoSEQ v3.0 assays were run. It was roughly 40,000-50,000 T-cell genomes per sample that sequencing targeted. Some clones are missing from TCRdb's copy, which holds only in-frame ones; the method was immunoSEQ multiplex PCR. Of about 24,000 clones listed, roughly 87% were seen once; the top ten hold approximately 8.4%. This chain links TRBV5-1 with TRBJ2-7; 7 bases match TRBD1. This TCR was recovered from a man in his fifties with HIV. Here the sequenced sample was unsorted PBMCs, taken 1.8 years before starting antiretroviral therapy. Here the CDR3 reads CASSLRQGTYEQYF. CDR3 in DNA: TGCGCCAGCAGCTTACGACAGGGAACCTACGAGCAGTACTTC.